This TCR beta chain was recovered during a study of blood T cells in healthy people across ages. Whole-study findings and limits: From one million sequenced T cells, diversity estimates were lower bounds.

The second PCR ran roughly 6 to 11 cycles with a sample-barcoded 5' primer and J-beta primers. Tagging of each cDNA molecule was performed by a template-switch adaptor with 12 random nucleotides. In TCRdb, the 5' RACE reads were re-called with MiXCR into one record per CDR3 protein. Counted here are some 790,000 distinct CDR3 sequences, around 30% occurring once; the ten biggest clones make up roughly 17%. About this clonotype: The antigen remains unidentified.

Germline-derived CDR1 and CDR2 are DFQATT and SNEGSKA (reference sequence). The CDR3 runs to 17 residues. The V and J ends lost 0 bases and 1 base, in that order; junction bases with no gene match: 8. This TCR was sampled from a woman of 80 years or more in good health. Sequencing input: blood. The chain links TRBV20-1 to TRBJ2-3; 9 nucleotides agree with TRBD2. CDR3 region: CSARDPSGIQGTDTQYF. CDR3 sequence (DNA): TGCAGTGCTAGAGATCCTAGCGGGATTCAGGGCACAGATACGCAGTATTTT.